Each of the 20 T cell receptor beta chains below was sequenced from the same sample in a study of T cells in women clearing cervical HPV infection (dated by TCRdb to 2016 to 2019). Library construction relied on the immunoSEQ multiplex PCR assay. The table was pulled from immuneACCESS by TCRdb, which kept in-frame rearrangements only. Such tables lose some clones; where checked, under half of the loss comes from unresolved V genes, and the rest has no known cause. The sample's table lists a count of around 8,800 clones. The ten largest clones take up about 8% of the sample. The sequenced sample was blood buffy coat. The receptors were sampled from a woman aged 18 to 69 with a cervical HPV16 infection that either progressed to CIN3+ or cleared (not recorded which).

CDR3: CASSPIEREKLFF. Incomplete CDR3 DNA: TGTGCCAGCTCACCCATCGAGCGTGAAAAG. The J gene is TRBJ2-2, the V gene TRBV18, with unresolved D. The read ends 3 residues early relative to the CDR3; the germline J gene fills the gap. Germline values: CDR1 KGHSH, CDR2 LQKENI. The CDR3 spans 13 residues.

Note on this clone: The DNA ends 3 residues before the CDR3 does, and the rest of the CDR3 is filled in from the germline J gene. The chain joins TRBV5-6 to TRBJ1-2, with TRBD1 matching 7 bases. The germline gives CDR1 SGHDT, CDR2 YYEEEE. The CDR3 sequence is 15 residues long. The J segment lost 2 bases and the V segment lost 4 bases, leaving 8 bases of the junction unmatched. The DNA read from the CDR3 is TGTGCCAGCAGCCCCCAGGGGGGAGCAAACTATGGC. It yields the protein CASSPQGGANYG. The whole CDR3 protein is CASSPQGGANYGYTF. Full variable domain (remainder filled in from reference TRBV5-6 and TRBJ1-2): DAGVTQSPTHLIKTRGQQVTLRCSPKSGHDTVSWYQQALGQGPQFIFQYYEEEERQRGNFPDRFSGHQFPNYSSELNVNALLLGDSALYLCASSPQGGANYGYTFGSGTRLTVV.

With respect to this clone: The CDR3 end is not reached by the read, which stops 3 residues before it; the germline J gene fills it in. This chain joins TRBV20-1 and TRBJ1-2, with a weak D call TRBD1 (6 bases). This CDR3 is 14 amino acids long. V was trimmed by 4 bases and J by 2 bases, leaving 14 bases between them. Looked up from germline, CDR1 is DFQATT and CDR2 is SNEGSKA (reference sequence). This CDR3 is CSATLLGQNYGYTF. The sequenced part of the CDR3 DNA is TGCAGTGCTACTCTTCTGGGACAAAACTATGGC.

Regarding this clone: The junction departs from the called germline gene at one end, perhaps through a read error. The CDR3 end falls 3 residues outside the read, so it is completed with the germline J gene. This sequence joins TRBV2 and TRBJ2-7; TRBD2 might be the D (5 bases). The CDR3 extends over 13 amino acids. In germline, CDR1 is SNHLY, CDR2 FYNNEI. The CDR3 loop reads CTSSAPPSNEQYF. CDR3 DNA, as far as it was read: TGTACCAGCAGTGCACCACCTAGCAACGAG.

On this clone itself: With the read ending 3 residues before the CDR3 end, the germline J gene is used to fill in that end. The genes are TRBV20-1 and TRBJ2-7; TRBD2 agrees at 10 bases. The CDR3 runs to 14 residues. Germline-derived CDR1 and CDR2 are DFQATT and SNEGSKA (reference sequence). Trimming at V came to 2 bases and at J to 2 bases, leaving 3 bases not matched to a gene. The covered CDR3 bases are TGCAGTGCTAGACTAGCGGGGGCTACCTACGAG. Protein: CSARLAGATYE. The complete CDR3 protein is CSARLAGATYEQYF.

Note on this clone: The read terminates 3 residues ahead of where the CDR3 ends, so the germline J gene completes it. The chain has TRBV5-1 and TRBJ2-1; TRBD2 aligns across 10 bases. This CDR3 comprises 16 residues. V gave up 7 bases and J gave up 7 bases; unmatched junction bases: 14. Looked up from germline, CDR1 is SGHRS and CDR2 is YFSETQ. The CDR3 sequence: CASGDTPSGGINEQFF. The sequenced part of the CDR3 DNA is TGCGCCAGCGGGGACACTCCTAGCGGGGGTATAAATGAG. Combining the CDR3 with reference TRBV5-1 and TRBJ2-1 gives the whole variable domain KAGVTQTPRYLIKTRGQQVTLSCSPISGHRSVSWYQQTPGQGLQFLFEYFSETQRNKGNFPGRFSGRQFSNSRSEMNVSTLELGDSALYLCASGDTPSGGINEQFFGPGTRLTVL.

Regarding this clone: The read finishes 3 residues shy of the CDR3 end, and the germline J gene is used to complete it. This specimen includes other DNA sequences encoding the same CDR3. This chain joins TRBV7-9 and TRBJ1-1; a weak D match, TRBD1 (5 bases). The CDR3 loop spans 13 amino acids. Trimming pared 6 bases from V and 2 bases from J, leaving 10 bases between. Germline loops: CDR1 SEHNR, CDR2 FQNEAQ (reference sequence). CDR3 sequence: CASSPQGNTEAFF. CDR3 bases read: TGTGCCAGCAGTCCTCAGGGAAACACTGAA.

In terms of frequency, this clone is medium-sized. The missing CDR3 end, 3 residues past where the read stops, is filled in from the germline J gene. The chain employs TRBV6-2 or TRBV6-3 and TRBJ2-1; 12 nucleotides align to TRBD2. This CDR3 has 15 residues. The trim removed 3 bases at V and 9 bases at J, leaving 6 bases unmatched. Germline CDR1 reads MNHEY; CDR2 reads SVGEGT. The CDR3 sequence: CASSYLAGGPREQFF. CDR3 DNA (partial): TGTGCCAGCAGTTATCTAGCGGGGGGGCCCCGTGAG.

About this clone itself: The CDR3 end lies 3 residues beyond the end of the read and is filled in from the germline J gene. The V gene is TRBV20-1, the J gene TRBJ1-5; possibly TRBD1 for D (5 bases). Germline-derived CDR1 and CDR2 are DFQATT and SNEGSKA (reference sequence). The CDR3 covers 12 residues. Trimming removed 3 bases at V and 4 bases at J, with 7 bases between. The CDR3 loop is CSASGGNQPQHF. CDR3 DNA, as far as it was read: TGCAGTGCTAGTGGGGGGAATCAGCCC.

CDR3 sequence reads: CSASSPAGANVLTF. The CDR3 DNA, read in part, is TGCAGTGCTAGTTCCCCAGCTGGGGCCAACGTC. The V and J genes are TRBV20-1 and TRBJ2-6; no definite D call. The read comes to an end 3 residues before the CDR3 does, leaving the germline J gene to fill in the end. The CDR3 spans 14 residues. Trimming stripped 3 bases from V and 2 bases from J, with 8 bases between. Germline CDR1 reads DFQATT; CDR2 reads SNEGSKA (reference sequence).

Turning to this clone: Sequencing ends 3 residues short of the CDR3 end; the germline J gene provides the rest. The genes are TRBV4-2 and TRBJ2-1; D is perhaps TRBD1 (5 bases). Germline V gene lookup returns CDR1 LGHNA and CDR2 YNFKEQ. Trimming pared 2 bases from V and 2 bases from J, leaving 7 bases between. CDR3 length: 14 amino acids. The sequenced CDR3 bases are TGTGCCAGCAGCCAAAGGACAACCTACAATGAG. It specifies CASSQRTTYNE. The CDR3 in its entirety is CASSQRTTYNEQFF.

This clone ranks as medium-sized in terms of frequency. At one end, the junction sequence differs from germline, possibly due to a read error. The sequenced fragment ends 3 residues before the CDR3 boundary, so the rest is inferred from the germline J gene. This chain links TRBV7-7 with TRBJ2-1; 9 bases are shared with TRBD2. Germline CDR1 SSHAT, CDR2 FNYEAQ (reference sequence). This CDR3 comprises 16 residues. The part of the CDR3 DNA that was read is TGTGCTAGCAGCCCCCGCCTAGCGGGGAGTAACAATGAG. It specifies CASSPRLAGSNNE. The full CDR3 sequence reads CASSPRLAGSNNEQFF.

Of note for this clone: The sequenced fragment ends 3 residues before the CDR3 boundary, so the rest is inferred from the germline J gene. This chain links TRBV5-4 with TRBJ2-7; D possibly corresponds to TRBD1 (6 bases). Germline CDR1 SGHNT, CDR2 YYREEE (reference sequence). The germline V and J ends were trimmed by 4 bases and 2 bases, with 13 bases remaining between them. The CDR3 is made up of 14 amino acids. The CDR3 bases that were read are TGTGCCAGCAGCCCAGGAGGACAGCCCTACGAG. As protein: CASSPGGQPYE. The whole CDR3 protein is CASSPGGQPYEQYF.

A word on this clone: The missing CDR3 end, 3 residues past where the read stops, is filled in from the germline J gene. This sequence joins TRBV12-3 or TRBV12-4 and TRBJ2-1; D is undetermined. V lost 2 bases and J lost 8, with 7 bases in between. The CDR3 length is 12 residues. The sequenced CDR3 bases are TGTGCCAGCAGTTTAAATATCGATGAG. It specifies CASSLNIDE. The whole CDR3 protein is CASSLNIDEQFF.

As to this clone: The read terminates 3 residues ahead of where the CDR3 ends, so the germline J gene completes it. The gene calls are TRBV10-2 and TRBJ2-1; D is uncertain. The V end was cut by 0 bases, the J end by 6 bases, with 9 bases between. The CDR3 contains 14 residues. Germline V gene sequence: CDR1 WSHSY, CDR2 SAAADI. The CDR3 is CASSESYRLNEQFF. Partial CDR3 DNA: TGCGCCAGCAGTGAGTCCTACCGTCTCAATGAG.

Comment on this clone: The read terminates 3 residues before the CDR3 end, so the remaining end is supplied by the germline J gene. V usage is TRBV11-2 and J usage is TRBJ1-2; D possibly corresponds to TRBD1 (6 bases). The V end lost 5 bases, the J end lost 6 bases, and 16 bases lay between the germline ends. The CDR3 loop spans 14 amino acids. Germline values: CDR1 SGHAT, CDR2 FQNNGV. The DNA read from the CDR3 is TGTGCCAGCAGCCAGGGGATTTTTTACGATGGC. This sequence encodes CASSQGIFYDG. The entire CDR3 is CASSQGIFYDGYTF.

Concerning this clone itself: The observed sequence ends 3 residues before the CDR3 terminus, with the missing tail filled in from the germline J gene. The chain has TRBV7-9 and TRBJ1-2; tentatively, D is TRBD1 (6 bases). The CDR3 length is 14 residues. Germline CDR1 reads SEHNR; CDR2 reads FQNEAQ (reference sequence). Incomplete CDR3 DNA: TGTGCCAGCAGCCCACAGGGTCTGGGCTACGAC. Protein sequence: CASSPQGLGYD. The complete CDR3 sequence is CASSPQGLGYDYTF. Full variable domain (outside the CDR3, taken from reference TRBV7-9 and TRBJ1-2): DTGVSQNPRHKITKRGQNVTFRCDPISEHNRLYWYRQTLGQGPEFLTYFQNEAQLEKSRLLSDRFSAERPKGSFSTLEIQRTEQGDSAMYLCASSPQGLGYDYTFGSGTRLTVV.

This clone is called medium-sized based on its frequency. Coverage ceases 3 residues before the CDR3 finishes, and the germline J gene fills in the end. V and J are TRBV20-1 and TRBJ2-3, with 8 bases lining up with TRBD2. V lost 0 bases to trimming and J lost 0 bases; unmatched junction nucleotides: 2. The CDR3 covers 15 residues. Germline CDR1 reads DFQATT; CDR2 reads SNEGSKA (reference sequence). The covered CDR3 bases are TGCAGTGCTAGAGATTTAGCGGGGAGCACAGATACG. Protein product: CSARDLAGSTDT. The whole CDR3 region reads CSARDLAGSTDTQYF.

To note about this clone: The sequence runs out 3 residues before the end of the CDR3; the remainder is reconstructed from the germline J gene. V and J are TRBV7-9 and TRBJ2-3; 8 bases match TRBD1. The CDR3 runs to 15 residues. Germline CDR1 SEHNR, CDR2 FQNEAQ (reference sequence). This CDR3 reads CASSSTGEWGQPQYF. The part of the CDR3 DNA that was read is TGTGCCAGCAGCTCGACAGGGGAGTGGGGTCAGCCG.

Worth noting for this clone: The DNA ends 3 residues before the CDR3 does, and the rest of the CDR3 is filled in from the germline J gene. This chain connects TRBV7-9 to TRBJ1-1; 7 bases line up with TRBD1. CDR3 length: 15 residues. CDR1 is SEHNR, CDR2 FQNEAQ, per germline (reference sequence). J gave up 0 bases and V 5 bases, and 6 bases lay outside the gene matches. This CDR3 is CASSPRTGLNTEAFF. The CDR3 DNA, read in part, is TGTGCCAGCAGCCCCCGGACAGGTCTGAACACTGAA.